The 4 T cell receptor beta chains in this list originate from one sample, sequenced in a study of shared clonotypes between healthy human individuals. The assay was immunoSEQ multiplex PCR, and TCRdb's table has in-frame clones only and misses some. The sample lists approximately 350,000 clones; roughly 96% were seen once. Sequenced material: memory CD8+ T cells sorted from blood. The subset: CD45RO+ cells pooled with CCR7-negative TemRA cells. The receptors stem from a man aged 25 to 40 in good health.

The chain recombines TRBV4-1 with TRBJ2-3, with 16 positions matching TRBD2. Germline CDR1 reads MGHRA; CDR2 reads YSYEKL. The CDR3 loop spans 18 amino acids. Unmatched junction bases numbered 10, after V lost 5 bases and J lost 5 bases. The CDR3, as DNA: TGCGCCAGCAGCGGAGGGACTAGCGGGAGGGGGATAGGAGATACGCAGTATTTT. Translated, it gives CASSGGTSGRGIGDTQYF.

The chain has TRBV7-9 and TRBJ1-1; TRBD1 is a possible D gene (5 bases). Germline CDR1 and CDR2: SEHNR and FQNEAQ (reference sequence). The CDR3 extends over 13 amino acids. V was clipped by 5 bases and J by 5 bases, with 12 bases between them. The CDR3 sequence is CASSHGGETEAFF. The CDR3 DNA reads TGTGCCAGCAGCCACGGGGGGGAAACTGAAGCTTTCTTT.

The rearrangement joins TRBV5-8 to TRBJ2-7; D perhaps matches TRBD2 (6 bases). The germline V gene has CDR1 SGHTS and CDR2 YDEGEE. The CDR3 is 14 residues long. The ends were cut back, 0 bases at V and 0 bases at J, with 7 bases in the middle. The CDR3 DNA follows: TGTGCCAGCAGCTTGGTCGGGAGCTCCTACGAGCAGTACTTC. Residues: CASSLVGSSYEQYF.

The gene calls are TRBV15 and TRBJ2-5, with D possibly matching TRBD2 (7 bases). Germline CDR1 reads LNHNV; CDR2 reads YYDKDF (reference sequence). The CDR3 is made up of 14 amino acids. With 0 bases removed from V and 7 bases from J, the gap between germline ends came to 12 bases. CDR3 nucleotide sequence: TGTGCCACCAGCAGAGATGGGGGGGCGGGGACCCAGTACTTC. Protein sequence: CATSRDGGAGTQYF.